This entry lists 28 T cell receptor beta chains sequenced from one sample in a study of cytomegalovirus exposure and HLA in healthy donors. The PCR ran on 60 Vbeta and 13 Jbeta primers. Clones were sequenced by immunoSEQ multiplex PCR, and TCRdb holds only the in-frame ones, with some missing. Recorded for this sample: under 250,000 clones. Specimen: PBMCs. The receptors shown here come from a girl aged 2 to 10 in good health and CMV-seropositive.

The chain recombines TRBV14 with TRBJ1-2; 7 nucleotides agree with TRBD1. With 4 bases clipped from V and 5 bases from J, the junction kept 10 bases outside the gene matches. Per germline, CDR1 SGHDN and CDR2 FVKESK. This CDR3 is built from 15 residues. CDR3 protein: CASSPRTGPGYGYTF. As DNA, the CDR3 is TGTGCCAGCAGCCCCCGGACAGGTCCTGGGTATGGCTACACCTTC.

V gene TRBV29-1 combines with J gene TRBJ2-1; TRBD1 is a possible D gene (6 bases). The germline V gene encodes CDR1 SQVTM and CDR2 ANQGSEA. The CDR3 covers 14 residues. Trimming shortened V by 7 bases and J by 8 bases, and 21 bases separated the two germline ends. CDR3 coding DNA: TGCAGCGCCCCAGGGGTTCCCCGGGGCGATGAGCAGTTCTTC. Its protein is CSAPGVPRGDEQFF.

This chain joins TRBV7-6 and TRBJ2-1, with D unclear. CDR3 length equals 14 residues. The V gene's germline CDR1 is SGHVS and CDR2 FNYEAQ. V gave up 1 base and J gave up 4 bases, with 8 bases separating them. CDR3: CASSLGGGYNEQFF. CDR3 nucleotides: TGTGCCAGCAGCTTAGGAGGCGGTTACAATGAGCAGTTCTTC.

The V gene is TRBV7-8, the J gene TRBJ2-5; 9 bases align to TRBD2. V shed 5 bases and J 11 bases; nucleotides not matched to a gene: 12. The germline gives CDR1 SGHVS, CDR2 FQNEAQ. This CDR3 contains 14 residues. In DNA form, the CDR3 reads TGTGCCAGCAGCAAGGCGGGGGGGATAGGTGAGCAGTACTTC. Translation gives CASSKAGGIGEQYF.

This chain connects TRBV10-2 to TRBJ2-2; D ambiguous. The CDR3 sequence is 13 residues long. V was trimmed by 0 bases and J by 6 bases, leaving 5 bases between them. Per germline, CDR1 WSHSY and CDR2 SAAADI. This CDR3 is CASSESRAGELFF. CDR3 nucleotide sequence: TGCGCCAGCAGTGAGTCACGGGCCGGGGAGCTGTTTTTT.

The rearrangement uses TRBV6-1 and TRBJ2-1; D remains ambiguous. CDR1 MNHNS and CDR2 SASEGT come from the germline V gene. V was trimmed by 6 bases and J by 9 bases, leaving 18 bases between them. This CDR3 contains 14 residues. CDR3 residues: CASSVSTTSSEQFF. The DNA for the CDR3 is TGTGCCAGCAGCGTCTCTACTACGTCGTCTGAGCAGTTCTTC.

The CDR3 sequence: CASSALAGANEQFF. Written as DNA, the CDR3 is TGTGCCAGCAGCGCACTAGCGGGCGCCAATGAGCAGTTCTTC. The rearrangement links TRBV11-1 to TRBJ2-1, with 9 bases lining up with TRBD2. This CDR3 region has 14 residues. V lost 5 bases and J lost 6; bases outside the gene matches: 5. Per the germline V gene, CDR1 is SGHAT and CDR2 is FQDESV (reference sequence).

V is TRBV6-1 and J is TRBJ2-7, with unresolved D. CDR3 length equals 15 residues. Germline-derived CDR1 and CDR2 are MNHNS and SASEGT. Deletions cut 6 bases from V and 6 bases from J, with 21 bases between. CDR3 amino acids: CASREHRTLGLEQYF. The CDR3 nucleotides read TGTGCCAGCAGGGAGCATCGCACACTCGGCCTCGAGCAGTACTTC.

The chain couples TRBV28 to TRBJ2-1; TRBD2 matches at 9 bases. The CDR3 extends over 15 amino acids. Germline V CDR1 and CDR2: MDHEN, SYDVKM. Trimming took 2 bases from V and 5 from J; bases not matched to a gene: 4. The CDR3 sequence: CASSLPLAGNNEQFF. The CDR3 nucleotides are TGTGCCAGCAGTTTACCACTAGCGGGCAACAATGAGCAGTTCTTC.

The rearrangement joins TRBV7-3 to TRBJ2-7, with D hard to call. CDR3 length: 14 amino acids. Per the germline V gene, CDR1 is SGHTA and CDR2 is FQGTGA. V dropped 5 bases and J dropped 3 bases, with 14 bases sitting between them. This CDR3 is CASSPTGIGYEQYF. CDR3 nucleotides: TGTGCCAGCAGCCCGACTGGAATCGGCTACGAGCAGTACTTC.

This chain joins TRBV6-5 and TRBJ2-1; TRBD2 matches at 7 bases. This CDR3 comprises 15 residues. V lost 5 bases to trimming and J lost 9 bases; unmatched junction nucleotides: 13. Germline V gives CDR1 MNHEY, CDR2 SVGAGI. The CDR3 region is CASSRWRELHFEQFF. CDR3 in DNA: TGTGCCAGCAGTCGCTGGCGGGAGCTTCACTTTGAGCAGTTCTTC.

The CDR3 DNA sequence: TGTGCCAGCAGCTTAGAGGGACTAGCGGGAGAGACCCAGTACTTC. Encoded protein: CASSLEGLAGETQYF. The rearrangement joins TRBV7-2 to TRBJ2-5, with TRBD2 matching 12 bases. The V gene end was trimmed by 1 base and the J gene end by 4 bases; junction bases not matched to a gene: 1. Germline V gene lookup returns CDR1 SGHTA and CDR2 FQGNSA. The CDR3 runs to 15 residues.

Comments on this clone: It is unclear where the CDR3 begins or ends on the DNA, so no DNA is shown, and the CDR3 is as TCRdb lists it. The chain employs TRBV15 and TRBJ2-1; the table's D gene call, TRBD2, was not cross checked with the DNA. The CDR3 is 20 amino acids in total, end residues counted. Germline CDR1 LNHNV, CDR2 YYDKDF (reference sequence). The CDR3 loop reads CATSRDARDYNEQFFSEQFF.

The chain links TRBV15 to TRBJ1-2; TRBD1 aligns across 10 bases. The germline V gene has CDR1 LNHNV and CDR2 YYDKDF (reference sequence). J was trimmed by 6 bases and V by 4 bases; bases with no gene match: 2. This CDR3 has 13 amino acids. For the CDR3, the DNA is TGTGCCACCAGCACCGGACAGGGGGATGGCTACACCTTC. Protein sequence: CATSTGQGDGYTF.

The chain employs TRBV15 and TRBJ2-1; TRBD1 is a possible D gene (6 bases). Looked up from germline, CDR1 is LNHNV and CDR2 is YYDKDF (reference sequence). This CDR3 is built from 13 residues. V lost 7 bases and J lost 10, with 17 bases in between. In nucleotides, the CDR3 is TGTGCCACCACTCCCCAGGGGAGTTACGAGCAGTTCTTC. This sequence encodes CATTPQGSYEQFF.

The rearrangement links TRBV6-4 to TRBJ2-5, with D possibly being TRBD2 (6 bases). The CDR3 is made up of 15 amino acids. Trimming left V 5 bases short and J 5 bases short, with 18 bases between. Germline CDR1 reads MRHNA; CDR2 reads SNTAGT. The CDR3 DNA reads TGTGCCAGCAGTCCCCTTGGGGGGAGTCTCGAGACCCAGTACTTC. This sequence encodes CASSPLGGSLETQYF.

The J gene is TRBJ2-7, the V gene TRBV7-8; tentative D call: TRBD2 (6 bases). Trimming shortened V by 0 bases and J by 0 bases, and 12 bases separated the two germline ends. Germline V gene lookup returns CDR1 SGHVS and CDR2 FQNEAQ. The CDR3 is 16 amino acids. CDR3 in DNA: TGTGCCAGCAGCTTAGCGGCTAGCGAGTTCTCCTACGAGCAGTACTTC. The encoded protein is CASSLAASEFSYEQYF.

V usage is TRBV5-4 and J usage is TRBJ1-1; 7 bases map to TRBD1. This CDR3 has 13 residues. The trim removed 4 bases at V and 4 bases at J, leaving 4 bases unmatched. Germline CDR1 reads SGHNT; CDR2 reads YYREEE (reference sequence). The CDR3 nucleotides read TGTGCCAGCAGCCCGACAGGGATCACTGAAGCTTTCTTT. Translated, it gives CASSPTGITEAFF.

This chain joins TRBV2 and TRBJ2-7; D gene uncertain. CDR1 SNHLY and CDR2 FYNNEI come from the germline V gene. V gave up 3 bases and J gave up 4 bases, with 10 bases separating them. The length of the CDR3 is 13 residues. The CDR3 nucleotides are TGTGCCAGCAGTGAGCACTATACTTACGAGCAGTACTTC. It encodes CASSEHYTYEQYF.

V usage is TRBV10-3 and J usage is TRBJ1-5; 8 positions match TRBD1. Germline V lookup: CDR1 ENHRY, CDR2 SYGVKD. J was trimmed by 5 bases and V by 8 bases; bases with no gene match: 14. This CDR3 has 16 amino acids. This CDR3 reads CAIGPGQGGFDQPQHF. The CDR3 DNA is TGTGCCATCGGACCAGGACAGGGAGGTTTCGATCAGCCCCAGCATTTT.

The CDR3 sequence is CASRDGGHQPQHF. The CDR3, as DNA: TGTGCCAGCAGGGATGGAGGGCACCAGCCCCAGCATTTT. The chain has TRBV6-1 and TRBJ1-5; D is ambiguous. The CDR3 is made up of 13 amino acids. The V gene lost 6 bases and the J gene lost 7 bases, with 13 bases spanning the gap. The V gene's germline CDR1 is MNHNS and CDR2 SASEGT.

V usage is TRBV2 and J usage is TRBJ1-5; D gene unclear. The CDR3 has 13 amino acids. V was pared by 4 bases and J by 7 bases, with 11 bases between. Germline CDR1 and CDR2: SNHLY and FYNNEI. This CDR3 reads CASSVSRTQPQHF. CDR3 sequence (DNA): TGTGCCAGCAGTGTAAGTCGCACACAGCCCCAGCATTTT.

The rearrangement joins TRBV15 to TRBJ2-5, with TRBD2 matching 7 bases. The end of the DNA fits TRBJ2-7 better, so the J call may be wrong. Germline V gene data show CDR1 as LNHNV and CDR2 as YYDKDF (reference sequence). The CDR3 covers 15 residues. CDR3 sequence reads: CATSREGLAEYEQYF. DNA for the CDR3: TGTGCCACCAGCAGAGAAGGGCTAGCGGAATACGAGCAGTACTTC.

The rearrangement links TRBV28 to TRBJ1-2, with a tentative D call TRBD1 (6 bases). The V end was cut by 5 bases, the J end by 8 bases, with 21 bases between. The CDR3 loop spans 15 amino acids. The germline gives CDR1 MDHEN, CDR2 SYDVKM. CDR3 loop: CASSAPGAGTRGYTF. The CDR3 DNA sequence: TGTGCCAGCAGTGCCCCAGGGGCCGGGACTAGGGGCTACACCTTC.

The V and J genes are TRBV7-8 and TRBJ2-1; TRBD2 might be the D (6 bases). The CDR3 contains 15 residues. The V gene lost 1 base and the J gene lost 3 bases, with 10 bases spanning the gap. Germline V gives CDR1 SGHVS, CDR2 FQNEAQ. The chain's CDR3 is CASSLVGGGYNEQFF. CDR3 nucleotides: TGTGCCAGCAGCTTAGTGGGGGGAGGCTACAATGAGCAGTTCTTC.

The chain's CDR3 is CASSIGGAEAFF. The CDR3 DNA reads TGTGCCAGTAGTATCGGCGGGGCTGAAGCTTTCTTT. The V and J genes are TRBV19 and TRBJ1-1; D not certain. CDR1 and CDR2 (germline): LNHDA, SQIVND (reference sequence). Trimming pared 3 bases from V and 6 bases from J, leaving 8 bases between. The CDR3 loop spans 12 amino acids.

The chain employs TRBV9 and TRBJ2-1; D possibly corresponds to TRBD2 (6 bases). Germline V lookup: CDR1 SGDLS, CDR2 YYNGEE. This CDR3 contains 12 residues. V dropped 4 bases and J dropped 10 bases, with 12 bases sitting between them. The CDR3 bases are TGTGCCAGCAGCCCCCGTAGCGGAGAGCAGTTCTTC. Protein: CASSPRSGEQFF.

The rearrangement joins TRBV9 to TRBJ2-1; 10 positions match TRBD2. Looked up from germline, CDR1 is SGDLS and CDR2 is YYNGEE. Unmatched junction bases numbered 11, after V lost 3 bases and J lost 8 bases. The CDR3 loop spans 16 amino acids. The CDR3 reads CASSARGAGGGDEQFF. The DNA of the CDR3 is TGTGCCAGCAGCGCCCGGGGAGCGGGAGGGGGGGATGAGCAGTTCTTC.